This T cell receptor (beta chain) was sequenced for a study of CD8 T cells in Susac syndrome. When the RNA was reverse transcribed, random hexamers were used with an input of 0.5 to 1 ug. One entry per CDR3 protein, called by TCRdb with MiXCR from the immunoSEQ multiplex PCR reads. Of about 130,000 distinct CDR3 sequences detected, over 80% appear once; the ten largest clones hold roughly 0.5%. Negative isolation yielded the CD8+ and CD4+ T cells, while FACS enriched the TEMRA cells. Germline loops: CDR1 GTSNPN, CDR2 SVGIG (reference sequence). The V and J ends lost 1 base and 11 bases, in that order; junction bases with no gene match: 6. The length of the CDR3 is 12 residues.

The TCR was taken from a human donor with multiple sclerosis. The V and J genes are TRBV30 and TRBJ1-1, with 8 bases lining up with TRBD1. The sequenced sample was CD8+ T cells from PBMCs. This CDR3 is CAWSAGTGGAFF. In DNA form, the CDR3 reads TGTGCCTGGAGTGCCGGGACAGGAGGGGCTTTCTTT. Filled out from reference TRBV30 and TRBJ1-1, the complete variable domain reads SQTIHQWPATLVQPVGSPLSLECTVEGTSNPNLYWYRQAAGRGLQLLFYSVGIGQISSEVPQNLSASRPQDRQFILSSKKLLLSDSGFYLCAWSAGTGGAFFGQGTRLTVV.